One and the same sample provided the 32 T cell receptor beta chains below, sequenced in a study of blood T cell repertoires in COVID-19. TCRdb keeps only in-frame clones here, not all; method: immunoSEQ multiplex PCR. The sample holds about 160,000 clones, more than 80% seen once. Specimen: peripheral blood. The receptors stem from a man aged 55 to 69 with acute or convalescent COVID-19.

V is TRBV6-1 and J is TRBJ1-6; D is uncertain. The CDR3 is 13 residues long. Germline assignment: CDR1 MNHNS and CDR2 SASEGT. The germline V and J ends were trimmed by 2 bases and 6 bases, with 5 bases remaining between them. This chain's CDR3 is CASSELSNSPLHF. CDR3 DNA: TGTGCCAGCAGTGAATTGAGTAATTCACCCCTCCACTTT.

The sample holds a few counts of this clone. The rearrangement uses TRBV27 and TRBJ1-2; TRBD1 aligns across 9 bases. The junction had 8 bases not matched to a gene; V was cut back by 6 bases and J by 6 bases. This CDR3 has 14 amino acids. CDR1 is MNHEY and CDR2 is SMNVEV in the germline V gene (reference sequence). The CDR3 spells CASRESGTGNGYTF. The CDR3 DNA follows: TGTGCCAGCAGGGAATCCGGGACAGGGAATGGCTACACCTTC.

With respect to this clone: This CDR3 is also generated by other DNA sequences in the sample. The V call is TRBV6-5, the J call TRBJ1-2; tentative D call: TRBD1 (6 bases). V was trimmed by 2 bases and J by 8 bases, leaving 9 bases between them. Germline values: CDR1 MNHEY, CDR2 SVGAGI. This CDR3 region has 12 residues. In DNA, the CDR3 is TGTGCCAGCAGTTACGCAGGGGTCGGCTACACCTTC. This gives the protein CASSYAGVGYTF.

The chain employs TRBV6-5 and TRBJ2-7; weak D call: TRBD2 (5 bases). This CDR3 spans 16 amino acids. The V and J ends lost 0 bases and 0 bases respectively, with 12 bases between them. Germline CDR1 reads MNHEY; CDR2 reads SVGAGI. The CDR3 loop reads CASSYSLTRDSYEQYF. The CDR3 DNA sequence: TGTGCCAGCAGTTACTCTTTAACTAGAGACTCCTACGAGCAGTACTTC.

The chain carries TRBV4-2 and TRBJ1-6; 7 positions agree with TRBD1. The CDR3 runs 16 residues. Germline V gene lookup returns CDR1 LGHNA and CDR2 YNFKEQ. Germline trimming cut 7 bases from V and 4 bases from J; bases unmatched to any gene: 10. DNA of the CDR3: TGTGCCAGCACCCCAGGGGGAGCCGATTATAATTCACCCCTCCACTTT. As protein: CASTPGGADYNSPLHF.

V gene TRBV24-1 combines with J gene TRBJ1-5, with TRBD1 identical over 7 bases. This CDR3 comprises 12 residues. Looked up from germline, CDR1 is KGHDR and CDR2 is SFDVKD. J was trimmed by 5 bases and V by 8 bases; bases with no gene match: 2. Here the CDR3 reads CATKQGYQPQHF. CDR3 sequence (DNA): TGTGCCACCAAACAGGGGTATCAGCCCCAGCATTTT.

The chain employs TRBV30 and TRBJ1-1, with 9 bases matching TRBD1. Germline trimming cut 0 bases from V and 11 bases from J; bases unmatched to any gene: 4. Germline V gene data show CDR1 as GTSNPN and CDR2 as SVGIG (reference sequence). CDR3 length: 12 residues. CDR3 DNA sequence: TGTGCCTGGAGTGTCGGGACAGGGACGGCTTTCTTT. It codes for CAWSVGTGTAFF.

The gene calls are TRBV11-2 and TRBJ2-7; 7 bases line up with TRBD2. Unmatched junction bases numbered 6, after V lost 5 bases and J lost 2 bases. Germline CDR1 is SGHAT and CDR2 is FQNNGV. The CDR3 contains 14 residues. CDR3 in amino acids: CASSPGLKTYEQYF. CDR3 DNA: TGTGCCAGCAGCCCGGGACTAAAAACCTACGAGCAGTACTTC.

The chain joins TRBV7-2 to TRBJ2-5; 9 positions agree with TRBD1. CDR1 and CDR2 (germline): SGHTA, FQGNSA. Trimming at V came to 5 bases and at J to 5 bases, leaving 6 bases not matched to a gene. This CDR3 is built from 14 residues. CDR3 region: CASSLGTGKETQYF. Written as DNA, the CDR3 is TGTGCCAGCAGCCTCGGGACAGGGAAGGAGACCCAGTACTTC.

CDR3 nucleotides: TGTGCCAGCAGTTTATCTGGCAGAACTGGAAACACCATATATTTT. Encoded protein: CASSLSGRTGNTIYF. V usage is TRBV27 and J usage is TRBJ1-3; D gene uncertain. Per germline, CDR1 MNHEY and CDR2 SMNVEV (reference sequence). This CDR3 has 15 amino acids. V gave up 0 bases and J gave up 2 bases, with 8 bases separating them.

This chain links TRBV30 with TRBJ2-1; perhaps TRBD2 as D (5 bases). V dropped 2 bases and J dropped 4 bases, with 12 bases sitting between them. The CDR3 is 14 residues long. CDR1 GTSNPN and CDR2 SVGIG come from the germline V gene (reference sequence). CDR3 in DNA: TGTGCCTGGAGTACCCTCCGGGAATACAATGAGCAGTTCTTC. This translates into CAWSTLREYNEQFF. Full variable domain (missing parts from reference TRBV30 and TRBJ2-1): SQTIHQWPATLVQPVGSPLSLECTVEGTSNPNLYWYRQAAGRGLQLLFYSVGIGQISSEVPQNLSASRPQDRQFILSSKKLLLSDSGFYLCAWSTLREYNEQFFGPGTRLTVL.

The chain has TRBV7-2 and TRBJ1-2; 7 nucleotides align to TRBD1. The junction had 3 bases not matched to a gene; V was cut back by 1 base and J by 4 bases. The CDR3 runs to 14 residues. The V gene's germline CDR1 is SGHTA and CDR2 FQGNSA. This CDR3 reads CASSLVRGPYGYTF. The CDR3 region has the DNA TGTGCCAGCAGCTTAGTTAGGGGGCCCTATGGCTACACCTTC.

The chain recombines TRBV11-2 with TRBJ2-5, with D tentatively TRBD1 (6 bases). Deletions cut 0 bases from V and 4 bases from J, with 12 bases between. There are 15 residues in the CDR3. Germline V lookup: CDR1 SGHAT, CDR2 FQNNGV. CDR3 in DNA: TGTGCCAGCAGCTTAGATCTACAGGGACGAGAGACCCAGTACTTC. Translating it yields CASSLDLQGRETQYF.

The chain joins TRBV24-1 to TRBJ2-1; TRBD1 agrees at 9 bases. The germline gives CDR1 KGHDR, CDR2 SFDVKD. With V trimmed by 9 bases and J by 7 bases, 12 bases remained unmatched. This CDR3 comprises 15 residues. CDR3 residues: CATVGGTGSVNEQFF. CDR3 sequence (DNA): TGTGCCACCGTTGGCGGGACAGGGTCTGTTAATGAGCAGTTCTTC.

CDR3 residues: CASSSQRGKGGEQYF. DNA of the CDR3: TGTGCCAGCAGCTCCCAGCGGGGGAAAGGTGGCGAGCAGTACTTC. The V and J genes are TRBV5-4 and TRBJ2-7, with 8 positions matching TRBD2. The CDR3 length is 15 residues. V trimming: 3 bases; J trimming: 6 bases; junction bases outside the gene matches: 11. The V gene's germline CDR1 is SGHNT and CDR2 YYREEE (reference sequence). The full variable domain, in which reference TRBV5-4 and TRBJ2-7 provide the parts outside the CDR3, is ETGVTQSPTHLIKTRGQQVTLRCSSQSGHNTVSWYQQALGQGPQFIFQYYREEENGRGNFPPRFSGLQFPNYSSELNVNALELDDSALYLCASSSQRGKGGEQYFGPGTRLTVT.

This clone has a single count. The genes are TRBV6-5 and TRBJ1-6; maybe TRBD1 (5 bases). The CDR3 has 16 amino acids. Per the germline V gene, CDR1 is MNHEY and CDR2 is SVGAGI. V shed 2 bases and J shed 8 bases, with 16 bases lying between them. The DNA of the CDR3 is TGTGCCAGCAGTTACGAAGGTGTGCGGGGGGATTCACCCCTCCACTTT. Translated: CASSYEGVRGDSPLHF.

The chain employs TRBV12-5 and TRBJ2-2, with D possibly TRBD1 on 5 matching bases. The CDR3 runs to 14 residues. V lost 5 bases to trimming and J lost 4 bases, with 11 bases between them. CDR1 and CDR2 from the germline V gene are LGHNT and FRNRAP. The DNA of the CDR3 is TGTGCTAGTGGTCAAGGGGAAGTCACCGGGGAGCTGTTTTTT. Translating it yields CASGQGEVTGELFF.

The chain is built from TRBV24-1 and TRBJ1-1; maybe TRBD1 (5 bases). The germline V gene encodes CDR1 KGHDR and CDR2 SFDVKD. Between the trimmed V and J ends, which lost 6 bases and 2 bases, there was a span of 15 bases. The CDR3 has 15 residues. CDR3 DNA: TGTGCCACCAGTTTCCTGACAGTCCCAAACACTGAAGCTTTCTTT. Its protein is CATSFLTVPNTEAFF.

V is TRBV5-4 and J is TRBJ1-1; 8 nucleotides line up with TRBD1. Germline V gene lookup returns CDR1 SGHNT and CDR2 YYREEE (reference sequence). V trimming: 1 base; J trimming: 5 bases; junction bases outside the gene matches: 4. This CDR3 is built from 14 residues. DNA of the CDR3: TGTGCCAGCAGCTTGAGGGGGACAGGTACTGAAGCTTTCTTT. Protein product: CASSLRGTGTEAFF.

This clone was seen a single time. This rearrangement joins TRBV6-5 to TRBJ1-6; D remains ambiguous. The V gene lost 2 bases and the J gene lost 8 bases, with 13 bases spanning the gap. The germline CDR1 and CDR2 sequences are MNHEY and SVGAGI. The CDR3 sequence is 15 residues long. The DNA of the CDR3 is TGTGCCAGCAGTTACACAGCGGCCAGTGATTCACCCCTCCACTTT. This codes for CASSYTAASDSPLHF.

The gene calls are TRBV19 and TRBJ1-5; D call uncertain. CDR1 and CDR2 (germline): LNHDA, SQIVND (reference sequence). The germline V and J ends were trimmed by 2 bases and 6 bases, with 14 bases remaining between them. The CDR3 loop spans 15 amino acids. As DNA, the CDR3 is TGTGCCAGTAGTATACCCTACGAGAGGTTTCAGCCCCAGCATTTT. The encoded protein is CASSIPYERFQPQHF.

J is TRBJ2-5 and V is TRBV19, with TRBD1 matching over 7 bases. The CDR3 runs to 14 residues. The junction had 12 bases not matched to a gene; V was cut back by 9 bases and J by 5 bases. Germline lookup yields CDR1 LNHDA and CDR2 SQIVND (reference sequence). The CDR3 region has the DNA TGTGCCAGCAGGGGGTGGGGACGATCGGAGACCCAGTACTTC. It specifies CASRGWGRSETQYF.

CDR3 DNA sequence: TGTGCCACCAGCAGAGGGAGAGGCTTTAGCACTGAAGCTTTCTTT. Protein: CATSRGRGFSTEAFF. The chain links TRBV15 to TRBJ1-1; D remains unclear. V lost 1 base to trimming and J lost 4 bases, with 13 bases between them. Germline V CDR1 and CDR2: LNHNV, YYDKDF (reference sequence). The CDR3 sequence is 15 residues long.

V gene TRBV11-1 combines with J gene TRBJ2-3; D is perhaps TRBD2 (6 bases). Germline V gene sequence: CDR1 SGHAT, CDR2 FQDESV (reference sequence). Trimming shortened V by 7 bases and J by 1 base, and 15 bases separated the two germline ends. The CDR3 contains 15 residues. CDR3 amino acids: CASTSEPGGTDTQYF. CDR3 nucleotide sequence: TGTGCCAGCACTTCAGAGCCGGGGGGCACAGATACGCAGTATTTT.

The chain carries TRBV4-1 and TRBJ1-2; a possible D gene is TRBD1 (6 bases). With 0 bases removed from V and 5 bases from J, the gap between germline ends came to 16 bases. The CDR3 covers 16 residues. CDR1 and CDR2 from the germline V gene are MGHRA and YSYEKL. The CDR3: CASSQEGTDRRYGYTF. CDR3 DNA: TGCGCCAGCAGCCAAGAAGGAACCGACAGGAGATATGGCTACACCTTC.

The chain joins TRBV11-1 to TRBJ1-2; 8 bases fit TRBD1. V was clipped by 4 bases and J by 3 bases; unmatched bases: 4. The CDR3 is made up of 14 amino acids. CDR1 is SGHAT, CDR2 FQDESV, per germline (reference sequence). This chain's CDR3 is CASSSTGEDYGYTF. The CDR3 bases are TGTGCCAGCAGCTCGACAGGGGAGGACTATGGCTACACCTTC. Filled out from reference TRBV11-1 and TRBJ1-2, the complete variable domain reads EAEVAQSPRYKITEKSQAVAFWCDPISGHATLYWYRQILGQGPELLVQFQDESVVDDSQLPKDRFSAERLKGVDSTLKIQPAELGDSAMYLCASSSTGEDYGYTFGSGTRLTVV.

The chain has TRBV7-9 and TRBJ2-7, with D unclear. The CDR3 is 16 amino acids. V shed 1 base and J shed 0 bases, with 13 bases lying between them. Looked up from germline, CDR1 is SEHNR and CDR2 is FQNEAQ (reference sequence). The CDR3 sequence: CASSLVAGPSSYEQYF. The CDR3 nucleotides read TGTGCCAGCAGCTTAGTGGCAGGCCCTTCCTCCTACGAGCAGTACTTC.

This rearrangement joins TRBV10-1 to TRBJ2-4, with a weak D call TRBD1 (5 bases). V lost 0 bases and J 7 bases, leaving 10 bases between the germline ends. CDR3 length: 14 amino acids. CDR1 is WNHNN, CDR2 SYGVQD, per germline (reference sequence). In nucleotides, the CDR3 is TGCGCCAGCAGTGAGTCAGGCAGGGCGAACATTCAGTACTTC. Translation gives CASSESGRANIQYF.

The chain employs TRBV25-1 and TRBJ1-1; the D gene is possibly TRBD1 (5 bases). The CDR3 sequence is 14 residues long. With 7 bases removed from V and 1 base from J, the gap between germline ends came to 13 bases. CDR1 is MGHDK and CDR2 is SYGVNS in the germline V gene. CDR3 residues: CASTPRRGNTEAFF. DNA of the CDR3: TGTGCCAGCACCCCCAGAAGGGGGAACACTGAAGCTTTCTTT.

V is TRBV6-5 and J is TRBJ1-2; D ambiguous. V was shortened by 7 bases and J by 5 bases, with 17 bases between the two germline ends. CDR3 length: 14 amino acids. Looked up from germline, CDR1 is MNHEY and CDR2 is SVGAGI. The CDR3 loop is CASKVEGVGYGYTF. For the CDR3, the DNA is TGTGCCAGCAAGGTCGAGGGAGTCGGGTATGGCTACACCTTC.

This clone occurred once. The V and J genes are TRBV6-5 and TRBJ2-7; 8 positions match TRBD1. Germline V gene sequence: CDR1 MNHEY, CDR2 SVGAGI. There are 14 residues in the CDR3. The V segment lost 5 bases and the J segment 4 bases; nucleotides outside the gene matches: 7. The CDR3 is CASSLDRGRYEQYF. DNA of the CDR3: TGTGCCAGCAGTCTCGACAGGGGAAGATACGAGCAGTACTTC.

This clone was detected once. The rearrangement joins TRBV5-5 to TRBJ1-3; 8 nucleotides agree with TRBD1. CDR1 and CDR2 from the germline V gene are SGHKS and YYEKEE (reference sequence). V was clipped by 2 bases and J by 7 bases; unmatched bases: 11. The CDR3 totals 16 residues. CDR3 DNA sequence: TGTGCCAGCAGCTTATCGGACAGGGCCCATACTAACACCATATATTTT. This gives the protein CASSLSDRAHTNTIYF.